The 28 T cell receptor beta chains given below trace back to one sample, sequenced in a study of blood T cell repertoires in COVID-19. TCRdb's table, derived via immunoSEQ multiplex PCR, lists solely in-frame clones and lacks some. Of 43,000 or so clones listed, around 83% are singletons. Sequencing was carried out using peripheral blood. The receptors derive from a woman older than 75 with acute or convalescent COVID-19.

V and J are TRBV20-1 and TRBJ1-4, with a weak D call TRBD1 (6 bases). Trimming shortened V by 7 bases and J by 7 bases, and 10 bases separated the two germline ends. Germline CDR1 reads DFQATT; CDR2 reads SNEGSKA (reference sequence). The CDR3 spans 11 residues. The CDR3 DNA follows: TGCAGTGTTTACAGGGTTGAAAAACTGTTTTTT. Protein product: CSVYRVEKLFF.

This chain connects TRBV6-5 to TRBJ2-2; maybe TRBD1 (6 bases). The CDR3 is 16 amino acids. Trimming took 2 bases from V and 0 from J, leaving 10 bases between them. The germline V gene encodes CDR1 MNHEY and CDR2 SVGAGI. The CDR3 sequence is CASSYRQVSNTGELFF. In DNA form, the CDR3 reads TGTGCCAGCAGTTACCGACAGGTTTCGAACACCGGGGAGCTGTTTTTT.

The chain recombines TRBV25-1 with TRBJ1-3; D might be TRBD1 (6 bases). The V and J ends lost 0 bases and 3 bases respectively, with 9 bases between them. The CDR3 totals 15 residues. Germline-derived CDR1 and CDR2 are MGHDK and SYGVNS. CDR3 in DNA: TGTGCCAGCAGTGAATATAAGGGGGATGGAAACACCATATATTTT. It encodes CASSEYKGDGNTIYF.

This rearrangement joins TRBV5-4 to TRBJ1-3, with TRBD1 matching over 9 bases. The trim removed 3 bases at V and 3 bases at J, leaving 7 bases unmatched. The germline V gene has CDR1 SGHNT and CDR2 YYREEE (reference sequence). There are 16 residues in the CDR3. DNA of the CDR3: TGTGCCAGCAGCTCCGGGACAGGGAGAAGTGGAAACACCATATATTTT. Translating gives CASSSGTGRSGNTIYF. Drawing the rest from reference TRBV5-4 and TRBJ1-3, the complete variable domain is ETGVTQSPTHLIKTRGQQVTLRCSSQSGHNTVSWYQQALGQGPQFIFQYYREEENGRGNFPPRFSGLQFPNYSSELNVNALELDDSALYLCASSSGTGRSGNTIYFGEGSWLTVV.

This clone came up once. The genes are TRBV6-5 and TRBJ1-5; possible D gene TRBD1, 5 bases. CDR1 is MNHEY and CDR2 is SVGAGI in the germline V gene. Trimming took off 7 bases at V and 1 base at J, with 14 bases between the two ends. The CDR3 covers 15 residues. The CDR3 loop is CASTGDGRSNQPQHF. CDR3 coding DNA: TGTGCCAGCACGGGGGACGGAAGGAGCAATCAGCCCCAGCATTTT.

This clone came up once. J is TRBJ1-2 and V is TRBV4-1, with D tentatively TRBD1 (5 bases). Germline-derived CDR1 and CDR2 are MGHRA and YSYEKL. Trimming removed 1 base at V and 5 bases at J, with 14 bases between. The CDR3 runs 15 residues. CDR3 in amino acids: CASSQGMRRVYGYTF. DNA for the CDR3: TGCGCCAGCAGCCAAGGGATGCGCAGGGTGTATGGCTACACCTTC.

This chain joins TRBV6-1 and TRBJ1-5, with 9 bases lining up with TRBD1. The CDR3 extends over 15 amino acids. Germline V CDR1 and CDR2: MNHNS, SASEGT. The J segment lost 6 bases and the V segment lost 3 bases, leaving 6 bases of the junction unmatched. CDR3 sequence: CASSEGTGSRQPQHF. In DNA, the CDR3 is TGTGCCAGCAGTGAGGGGACAGGGAGTCGTCAGCCCCAGCATTTT.

This sequence joins TRBV18 and TRBJ1-4; possibly TRBD1 for D (6 bases). The CDR3 totals 16 residues. Per the germline V gene, CDR1 is KGHSH and CDR2 is LQKENI. Trimming left V 2 bases short and J 5 bases short, with 15 bases between. For the CDR3, the DNA is TGTGCCAGCTCACCAATGATCATACAGGGAAATGAAAAACTGTTTTTT. Translating gives CASSPMIIQGNEKLFF.

This sequence joins TRBV11-2 and TRBJ1-2; no clear D. Germline V gene lookup returns CDR1 SGHAT and CDR2 FQNNGV. V gave up 5 bases and J gave up 2 bases, with 12 bases separating them. The CDR3 loop spans 14 amino acids. CDR3 DNA sequence: TGTGCCAGCAGCCCCCTCGCGGTGAACTATGGCTACACCTTC. Protein: CASSPLAVNYGYTF.

This clone came up a few times. The J gene is TRBJ2-7, the V gene TRBV3-1 (or the pseudogene TRBV3-2); weak D call: TRBD1 (6 bases). Per the germline V gene, CDR1 is LGHDT and CDR2 is YNNKEL (reference sequence). The CDR3 sequence is 13 residues long. V lost 3 bases, J lost 3 bases, and 9 bases lay in between. The CDR3 coding sequence is TGTGCCAGCAGCCAGGACAGAAACTACGAGCAGTACTTC. Protein product: CASSQDRNYEQYF.

The chain is built from TRBV28 and TRBJ2-1; possible D gene TRBD2, 7 bases. CDR1 and CDR2 (germline): MDHEN, SYDVKM. The V gene lost 3 bases and the J gene lost 11 bases, with 14 bases spanning the gap. The CDR3 contains 13 residues. The CDR3 reads CASSLGGGAKQFF. The CDR3 DNA sequence: TGTGCCAGCAGTTTGGGAGGGGGGGCAAAGCAGTTCTTC.

This clone is medium-sized in the sample. The chain links TRBV7-2 to TRBJ2-2; 7 bases line up with TRBD2. Germline V lookup: CDR1 SGHTA, CDR2 FQGNSA. J was trimmed by 3 bases and V by 3 bases; bases with no gene match: 4. The CDR3 runs to 15 residues. The CDR3 DNA is TGTGCCAGCAGCTTTAAGGGGAGGGACACCGGGGAGCTGTTTTTT. Amino acid sequence: CASSFKGRDTGELFF. The variable domain in full, completed from reference TRBV7-2 and TRBJ2-2, reads GAGVSQSPSNKVTEKGKDVELRCDPISGHTALYWYRQSLGQGLEFLIYFQGNSAPDKSGLPSDRFSAERTGGSVSTLTIQRTQQEDSAVYLCASSFKGRDTGELFFGEGSRLTVL.

The chain joins TRBV11-3 to TRBJ2-5, with D perhaps matching TRBD1 (7 bases). Germline assignment: CDR1 SGHNT and CDR2 YENEEA. The CDR3 has 13 residues. V lost 5 bases to trimming and J lost 3 bases, with 10 bases between them. CDR3 sequence reads: CASSAGTEETQYF. CDR3 bases: TGTGCCAGCAGCGCGGGGACAGAAGAGACCCAGTACTTC.

The chain joins TRBV5-1 to TRBJ2-6, with a tentative D call TRBD2 (5 bases). The CDR3 is made up of 15 amino acids. The germline CDR1 and CDR2 sequences are SGHRS and YFSETQ. The germline V and J ends were trimmed by 4 bases and 3 bases, with 11 bases remaining between them. This CDR3 is CASSRDGVGANVLTF. In DNA form, the CDR3 reads TGCGCCAGCAGCCGGGATGGGGTTGGGGCCAACGTCCTGACTTTC.

V and J are TRBV6-1 and TRBJ2-7; D not certain. Trimming cost V 3 bases and J 9 bases, with 15 bases left between them. There are 13 residues in the CDR3. Looked up from germline, CDR1 is MNHNS and CDR2 is SASEGT. CDR3 DNA: TGTGCCAGCAGTGAGAGGTGGGTCGCCTGGCAGTACTTC. This codes for CASSERWVAWQYF.

This rearrangement joins TRBV4-1 to TRBJ1-6, with 7 bases aligning to TRBD1. The CDR3 extends over 16 amino acids. CDR1 and CDR2 (germline): MGHRA, YSYEKL. The junction had 9 bases not matched to a gene; V was cut back by 2 bases and J by 8 bases. As DNA, the CDR3 is TGCGCCAGCAGCCAACCGACAGGGTGGGAGGATTCACCCCTCCACTTT. Amino acid sequence: CASSQPTGWEDSPLHF.

The rearrangement joins TRBV11-2 to TRBJ1-4, with D perhaps TRBD1 (6 bases). The CDR3 length is 14 residues. The V end was cut by 5 bases, the J end by 7 bases, with 14 bases between. Germline V gene sequence: CDR1 SGHAT, CDR2 FQNNGV. The CDR3 DNA follows: TGTGCCAGCAGCCCCGGACAGACGGGTGAAAAACTGTTTTTT. Encoded protein: CASSPGQTGEKLFF.

The rearrangement joins TRBV5-6 to TRBJ2-1; D gene unclear. CDR3 length: 12 amino acids. Germline CDR1 reads SGHDT; CDR2 reads YYEEEE. The V end was cut by 0 bases, the J end by 8 bases, with 6 bases between. The chain's CDR3 is CASSLGGYEQFF. CDR3 bases: TGTGCCAGCAGCTTGGGCGGCTATGAGCAGTTCTTC.

V gene TRBV9 combines with J gene TRBJ2-2; 7 bases map to TRBD2. The junction had 18 bases not matched to a gene; V was cut back by 2 bases and J by 2 bases. Germline values: CDR1 SGDLS, CDR2 YYNGEE. The CDR3 runs to 20 residues. CDR3 loop: CASSVHTGYSGLTNTGELFF. CDR3 coding DNA: TGTGCCAGCAGCGTGCATACGGGGTATAGCGGGCTGACAAACACCGGGGAGCTGTTTTTT.

The J gene is TRBJ1-4, the V gene TRBV29-1; maybe TRBD1 (5 bases). The CDR3 length is 15 residues. V was shortened by 6 bases and J by 5 bases, with 19 bases between the two germline ends. Per the germline V gene, CDR1 is SQVTM and CDR2 is ANQGSEA. This CDR3 reads CSVEGLKGSNEKLFF. Written as DNA, the CDR3 is TGCAGCGTCGAGGGACTCAAGGGATCGAATGAAAAACTGTTTTTT.

The V and J genes are TRBV6-1 and TRBJ2-3; TRBD2 aligns across 7 bases. With V trimmed by 0 bases and J by 3 bases, 0 bases remained unmatched. Germline V gene data show CDR1 as MNHNS and CDR2 as SASEGT. The CDR3 has 14 residues. CDR3: CASSEAGGTDTQYF. CDR3 DNA sequence: TGTGCCAGCAGTGAAGCGGGGGGGACAGATACGCAGTATTTT.

The genes are TRBV7-9 and TRBJ1-2; 10 bases line up with TRBD1. Per the germline V gene, CDR1 is SEHNR and CDR2 is FQNEAQ (reference sequence). The CDR3 runs 15 residues. The V gene end was trimmed by 3 bases and the J gene end by 5 bases; junction bases not matched to a gene: 6. The CDR3 DNA sequence: TGTGCCAGCAGCTTTCCGGGACAGGGGCAATATGGCTACACCTTC. This encodes CASSFPGQGQYGYTF.

On this clone: One end of the junction is discordant with germline, which a read error may explain. This chain connects TRBV3-1 (or the pseudogene TRBV3-2) to TRBJ1-1, with D maybe TRBD1 (5 bases). Per the germline V gene, CDR1 is LGHDT and CDR2 is YNNKEL (reference sequence). The CDR3 extends over 11 amino acids. The CDR3 DNA follows: TGTGCCGGAGCAACAGGCAAGGAAAAACTCTTT. This sequence encodes CAGATGKEKLF.

This CDR3 is CASSLSIAFIRGYGYTF. The DNA for the CDR3 is TGTGCCAGCAGTTTATCGATCGCATTCATCAGGGGCTATGGCTACACCTTC. The gene calls are TRBV27 and TRBJ1-2; tentative D call: TRBD1 (6 bases). The germline V and J ends were trimmed by 0 bases and 4 bases, with 18 bases remaining between them. CDR1 and CDR2 (germline): MNHEY, SMNVEV (reference sequence). The CDR3 contains 17 residues.

The J gene is TRBJ1-1, the V gene TRBV3-1 (or the pseudogene TRBV3-2); D is unresolved. The CDR3 length is 14 residues. V was trimmed by 5 bases and J by 3 bases, leaving 13 bases between them. Germline V gene sequence: CDR1 LGHDT, CDR2 YNNKEL (reference sequence). CDR3 nucleotides: TGTGCCAGCAGCAGTCTATCGAGGGACACTGAAGCTTTCTTT. It encodes CASSSLSRDTEAFF.

This clone was seen only once. The chain has TRBV6-4 and TRBJ2-1; D possibly corresponds to TRBD1 (5 bases). Germline lookup yields CDR1 MRHNA and CDR2 SNTAGT. V lost 0 bases and J lost 0, with 12 bases in between. This CDR3 is built from 17 residues. The CDR3 DNA reads TGTGCCAGCAGTGACTCGATCGGCAGGGCCTCCTACAATGAGCAGTTCTTC. Translation: CASSDSIGRASYNEQFF.

This chain joins TRBV6-5 and TRBJ1-2; the match to TRBD1 covers 7 bases. The V gene end was trimmed by 2 bases and the J gene end by 6 bases; junction bases not matched to a gene: 3. Germline values: CDR1 MNHEY, CDR2 SVGAGI. This CDR3 has 13 amino acids. Here the CDR3 reads CASSYTTGDGYTF. The CDR3 coding sequence is TGTGCCAGCAGTTACACAACAGGGGATGGCTACACCTTC.

The chain is built from TRBV19 and TRBJ1-5; the D is unclear. The germline V and J ends were trimmed by 7 bases and 5 bases, with 9 bases remaining between them. CDR3 length equals 12 residues. Germline lookup yields CDR1 LNHDA and CDR2 SQIVND (reference sequence). The CDR3 here is CASTFFDQPQHF. The CDR3 nucleotides read TGTGCCAGTACCTTTTTTGATCAGCCCCAGCATTTT.